A single sample gave rise to the 18 T cell receptor beta chains below, sequenced in a study of Graves' ophthalmopathy and Graves' hyperthyroidism. Investigators amplified TCR beta CDR3 regions from RNA transcripts. HTBI-primed first-round RT-PCR preceded second-round multiplex PCR. One entry per CDR3 protein, called by TCRdb with MiXCR from the multiplex PCR reads. The sample has about 400,000 distinct CDR3 sequences, approximately 16% seen once. Input material: peripheral blood. These receptors all stem from a woman under 30 with Graves' ophthalmopathy.

This clonotype appeared a few times. The J gene is TRBJ1-2, the V gene TRBV6-1; a possible D gene is TRBD1 (6 bases). CDR1 is MNHNS and CDR2 is SASEGT in the germline V gene. The CDR3 has 13 residues. V lost 7 bases to trimming and J lost 4 bases, with 13 bases between them. The CDR3 here is CASKDGQTYGYTF. As DNA, the CDR3 is TGTGCCAGCAAGGATGGACAGACCTATGGCTACACCTTC.

The chain is built from TRBV6-2 or TRBV6-3 and TRBJ2-5, with TRBD2 matching over 10 bases. Germline V gives CDR1 MNHEY, CDR2 SVGEGT. The CDR3 consists of 16 residues. The ends lost 6 bases at V and 0 bases at J; junction bases unmatched: 7. For the CDR3, the DNA is TGTGCCAGCAGCTTCCTACTAGCGGGGCACCAAGAGACCCAGTACTTC. Translation: CASSFLLAGHQETQYF.

This clonotype was recorded once. This rearrangement joins TRBV28 to TRBJ1-3; D gene uncertain. The CDR3 is 15 residues long. V was trimmed by 1 base and J by 2 bases, leaving 9 bases between them. In germline, CDR1 is MDHEN, CDR2 SYDVKM. CDR3: CASSLFGTAGNTIYF. In DNA, the CDR3 is TGTGCCAGCAGTTTATTTGGCACAGCTGGAAACACCATATATTTT.

The sample holds a few counts of this clonotype. The rearrangement links TRBV27 to TRBJ1-5; D may be TRBD1 (5 bases). The CDR3 is made up of 14 amino acids. Germline V gene data show CDR1 as MNHEY and CDR2 as SMNVEV (reference sequence). Trimming left V 5 bases short and J 5 bases short, with 13 bases between. The CDR3 sequence: CASSLRGGYQPQHF. The CDR3 nucleotides read TGTGCCAGCAGTCTCCGGGGGGGGTATCAGCCCCAGCATTTT.

This clonotype showed up many times. The CDR3 DNA is TGTGCCTCCAAGGGGGCCCTGAGCACTGAAGCTTTCTTT. It is translated as CASKGALSTEAFF. This rearrangement joins TRBV27 to TRBJ1-1; 7 nucleotides align to TRBD1. Unmatched junction bases numbered 10, after V lost 11 bases and J lost 4 bases. Germline values: CDR1 MNHEY, CDR2 SMNVEV (reference sequence). The CDR3 runs to 13 residues.

This clonotype has a count of ten or more. The J gene is TRBJ1-2, the V gene TRBV5-1; maybe TRBD1 (5 bases). This CDR3 is 14 amino acids long. Trimming pared 2 bases from V and 3 bases from J, leaving 11 bases between. CDR1 and CDR2 (germline): SGHRS, YFSETQ. The CDR3 DNA follows: TGCGCCAGCAGCTTAGATAGAGGGGACTATGGCTACACCTTC. It is translated as CASSLDRGDYGYTF.

This clonotype was observed at least ten times. The V and J genes are TRBV10-3 and TRBJ2-7; 7 positions match TRBD1. J gave up 2 bases and V 8 bases, and 12 bases lay outside the gene matches. CDR1 is ENHRY and CDR2 is SYGVKD in the germline V gene. This CDR3 contains 15 residues. CDR3 residues: CAIGGQSHPPYEQYF. The CDR3 nucleotides read TGTGCCATCGGGGGACAGAGCCATCCGCCCTACGAGCAGTACTTC.

This clonotype occurred many times. The chain employs TRBV15 and TRBJ1-3; D not certain. Deletions cut 0 bases from V and 4 bases from J, with 16 bases between. CDR1 LNHNV and CDR2 YYDKDF come from the germline V gene (reference sequence). This CDR3 is built from 17 residues. The CDR3 DNA is TGTGCCACCAGCAGAGAACGGAAAATTGCTGACGGAAACACCATATATTTT. It is translated as CATSRERKIADGNTIYF.

This clonotype has at least ten counts. The chain employs TRBV12-3 or TRBV12-4 and TRBJ1-1; no firm D call. The CDR3 has 13 amino acids. Trimming stripped 4 bases from V and 10 bases from J, with 16 bases between. The CDR3 region has the DNA TGTGCCAGCAGTTCCGGGCCCGAAATGCGAGCTTTCTTT. This gives the protein CASSSGPEMRAFF.

Many counts were recorded for this clonotype. V usage is TRBV28 and J usage is TRBJ2-4; tentative D call: TRBD1 (5 bases). The CDR3 is 13 residues long. Germline CDR1 MDHEN, CDR2 SYDVKM. V lost 2 bases to trimming and J lost 9 bases, with 11 bases between them. The CDR3 protein is CASSLQGDGIQYF. The CDR3 DNA reads as TGTGCCAGCAGTTTACAAGGGGATGGCATTCAGTACTTC. Together with reference TRBV28 and TRBJ2-4, the CDR3 gives the full variable domain: DVKVTQSSRYLVKRTGEKVFLECVQDMDHENMFWYRQDPGLGLRLIYFSYDVKMKEKGDIPEGYSVSREKKERFSLILESASTNQTSMYLCASSLQGDGIQYFGAGTRLSVL.

This clonotype was counted ten times or more. V gene TRBV18 combines with J gene TRBJ2-5, with D perhaps matching TRBD2 (6 bases). The germline V gene encodes CDR1 KGHSH and CDR2 LQKENI. V lost 0 bases and J 4 bases, leaving 12 bases between the germline ends. The CDR3 contains 15 residues. The DNA of the CDR3 is TGTGCCAGCTCACCACCGTCAGGGAGGCGAGAGACCCAGTACTTC. This gives the protein CASSPPSGRRETQYF.

This clonotype occurred many times. The chain is built from TRBV6-2 or TRBV6-3 and TRBJ2-7, with 8 bases lining up with TRBD2. In germline, CDR1 is MNHEY, CDR2 SVGEGT. J was trimmed by 6 bases and V by 4 bases; bases with no gene match: 5. The CDR3 is made up of 13 amino acids. The CDR3 spells CASSWQRGSEQYF. The CDR3 DNA reads as TGTGCCAGCAGTTGGCAGCGGGGGTCCGAGCAGTACTTC.

Only one count was recorded for this clonotype. The chain joins TRBV7-2 to TRBJ1-5; weak D call: TRBD1 (6 bases). CDR3 size: 15 residues. V lost 6 bases and J lost 0, with 12 bases in between. Germline CDR1 SGHTA, CDR2 FQGNSA. The CDR3 DNA sequence: TGTGCCAGCAGTAGAAGGGGGGATAGCAATCAGCCCCAGCATTTT. Protein: CASSRRGDSNQPQHF.

This clonotype has at least ten counts. The V call is TRBV5-4, the J call TRBJ1-2; 11 bases agree with TRBD1. Per the germline V gene, CDR1 is SGHNT and CDR2 is YYREEE (reference sequence). The CDR3 has 21 residues. Unmatched junction bases numbered 19, after V lost 0 bases and J lost 3 bases. This CDR3 reads CASSLDRGTGGIRSSYYGYTF. In nucleotides, the CDR3 is TGTGCCAGCAGCTTGGACCGCGGGACAGGGGGGATTCGATCTTCTTACTATGGCTACACCTTC.

The chain employs TRBV27 and TRBJ1-6; no clear D gene. V was clipped by 8 bases and J by 7 bases, with 15 bases between them. Germline V gene lookup returns CDR1 MNHEY and CDR2 SMNVEV (reference sequence). The CDR3 length is 14 residues. In DNA, the CDR3 is TGTGCCAGCCGCCCGCGACCTGAAAATTCACCCCTCCACTTT. Its translation is CASRPRPENSPLHF.

This clonotype was counted many times. The CDR3, as DNA: TGTGCCAGCAGTACCCCTAGGGGCCACAATCAGCCCCAGCATTTT. It codes for CASSTPRGHNQPQHF. This chain joins TRBV12-3 or TRBV12-4 and TRBJ1-5; D possibly corresponds to TRBD1 (5 bases). V gave up 5 bases and J gave up 3 bases, with 14 bases separating them. This CDR3 comprises 15 residues.

The sample holds many counts of this clonotype. The chain joins TRBV6-1 to TRBJ2-7, with 7 bases identical to TRBD1. The ends lost 6 bases at V and 1 base at J; junction bases unmatched: 6. Germline CDR1 and CDR2: MNHNS and SASEGT. This CDR3 has 14 amino acids. CDR3 sequence (DNA): TGTGCCAGCAGGCCTCCAGGGGGATCCTACGAGCAGTACTTC. Translating gives CASRPPGGSYEQYF.

In its sample, this clonotype was seen many times. The rearrangement joins TRBV7-3 to TRBJ1-4, with a weak D call TRBD1 (6 bases). The ends were cut back, 1 base at V and 1 base at J, with 16 bases in the middle. The germline gives CDR1 SGHTA, CDR2 FQGTGA. The CDR3 has 18 residues. This CDR3 reads CASSLRDRQVGTNEKLFF. The CDR3 DNA reads as TGTGCCAGCAGCTTAAGGGATAGACAGGTTGGAACTAATGAAAAACTGTTTTTT.